The clone carrying this TCR beta chain was recorded a few times. Its antigen is as yet unknown. These data originate in a study of T-cell reconstitution after alpha-beta-depleted transplantation in children. Study-level results: Newly produced T cells mostly provided counts and TCRbeta diversity after one year, as hyperexpanded clones declined.

A TCRbeta library incorporating unique molecular identifiers was prepared. TCRdb ran MiXCR on the PCR reads and lists one entry per CDR3 protein. The data contain 450,000 to 600,000 distinct CDR3 sequences, roughly a tenth of them singletons. With V trimmed by 6 bases and J by 0 bases, 6 bases remained unmatched. The CDR3 totals 18 residues. Germline CDR1 and CDR2: MDHEN and SYDVKM. The source was PBMCs, collected before TCRalphabeta/CD19-depleted stem cell transplant. This chain links TRBV28 with TRBJ2-4; TRBD2 matches 15 bases. The TCR sequence derives from a child between 2 and 9 years old with inherited bone marrow failure, due to receive a stem cell transplant. DNA of the CDR3: TGTGCCAGCAGCCCCAGGACTAGCGGGAGGGTAGCCAAAAACATTCAGTACTTC. Translation: CASSPRTSGRVAKNIQYF.